This TCR beta chain is drawn from a study of CD4 T cells in relation to SARS-CoV-2 and coronaviruses. Assay used: immunoSEQ multiplex PCR; TCRdb lists only in-frame clones, some missing. This sample carries roughly 20,000 clones, 70% to 80% of them seen once, and the ten largest clones take about 21%. Before the COVID-19 pandemic, during about 2011-2019, CD4+ T cells were taken from unexposed donors. The cells were cultured for around ten days before CD4+ T cells were isolated. As cell numbers allowed, unexposed-donor CD4+ T cells faced SARS-CoV-2 S/N and four cold-coronavirus spikes. The CDR3 is made up of 14 amino acids. V was cut by 0 bases and J by 8 bases, with 10 bases left in between. In germline, CDR1 is ENHRY, CDR2 SYGVKD. A remark on this clone: Its antigen is undetermined.

The material sequenced was CD4+ T cells from PBMCs, cultured in vitro. V gene TRBV10-3 combines with J gene TRBJ1-4, with D perhaps matching TRBD1 (6 bases). The source is a human donor in good health. This chain's CDR3 is CAISESRTAEKLFF. CDR3 bases: TGTGCCATCAGTGAGTCTAGGACAGCCGAAAAACTGTTTTTT.